The 22 T cell receptor beta chains in this list originate from one sample, sequenced in a study of response to subunit inactivated influenza vaccine. TCRdb passed the RT-PCR reads through MiXCR, listing each CDR3 protein once. The table has around 320,000 distinct CDR3 sequences, about 20% seen once. The sequencing used PBMCs from blood, collected approximately 20 months after vaccination. The receptor source for this set is a man aged 45 to 75 who received an inactivated influenza vaccine.

In this sample, this clonotype turned up many times. The genes are TRBV5-5 and TRBJ1-2; D remains unclear. V was pared by 0 bases and J by 5 bases, with 5 bases between. The germline V gene has CDR1 SGHKS and CDR2 YYEKEE (reference sequence). The CDR3 totals 12 residues. The CDR3 protein is CASSLEGYGYTF. Written as DNA, the CDR3 is TGTGCCAGCAGCTTGGAAGGATATGGCTACACCTTC.

V and J are TRBV20-1 and TRBJ1-5; no clear D gene. CDR1 and CDR2 (germline): DFQATT, SNEGSKA (reference sequence). This CDR3 contains 13 residues. Trimming stripped 3 bases from V and 1 base from J, with 7 bases between. The CDR3 sequence is CSARRESNQPQHF. The CDR3 bases are TGCAGTGCTAGGAGAGAGAGCAATCAGCCCCAGCATTTT.

The sample holds a few counts of this clonotype. V is TRBV5-6 and J is TRBJ1-1; no definite D call. CDR1 and CDR2 from the germline V gene are SGHDT and YYEEEE. The CDR3 totals 13 residues. V dropped 0 bases and J dropped 5 bases, with 8 bases sitting between them. In nucleotides, the CDR3 is TGTGCCAGCAGCTTGGCCTCGGGTACTGAAGCTTTCTTT. It is translated as CASSLASGTEAFF.

The sample holds many counts of this clonotype. The chain links TRBV7-2 to TRBJ2-7; 10 bases align to TRBD2. This CDR3 contains 17 residues. Germline CDR1 is SGHTA and CDR2 is FQGNSA. V lost 3 bases and J lost 3; bases outside the gene matches: 11. The CDR3 DNA sequence: TGTGCCAGCAGCTTTTCAACTAGCGGGAATGGGGGCTACGAGCAGTACTTC. It encodes CASSFSTSGNGGYEQYF.

The chain combines TRBV4-2 with TRBJ2-7; unclear D gene. Germline V gene data show CDR1 as LGHNA and CDR2 as YNFKEQ. The CDR3 runs 14 residues. Trimming removed 2 bases from V and 4 bases from J, with 12 bases in between. DNA of the CDR3: TGTGCCAGCAGCCAAAAGGGTGGTGCGTACGAGCAGTACTTC. Translating gives CASSQKGGAYEQYF.

V is TRBV5-6 and J is TRBJ1-2; 8 nucleotides align to TRBD1. CDR3 length: 14 residues. Per the germline V gene, CDR1 is SGHDT and CDR2 is YYEEEE. The trim removed 4 bases at V and 5 bases at J, leaving 7 bases unmatched. Here the CDR3 reads CASSEDRGRYGYTF. The CDR3 bases are TGTGCCAGCAGCGAAGACAGGGGCCGTTATGGCTACACCTTC.

The chain is built from TRBV20-1 and TRBJ1-5; no clear D. V lost 3 bases, J lost 5 bases, and 11 bases lay in between. CDR1 DFQATT and CDR2 SNEGSKA come from the germline V gene (reference sequence). The CDR3 covers 13 residues. The CDR3 protein is CSASSVGYQPQHF. In DNA form, the CDR3 reads TGCAGTGCTAGTTCGGTCGGATATCAGCCCCAGCATTTT.

The rearrangement joins TRBV5-1 to TRBJ1-2; D is perhaps TRBD1 (6 bases). The V end was cut by 0 bases, the J end by 1 base, with 16 bases between. Germline CDR1 is SGHRS and CDR2 is YFSETQ. This CDR3 contains 17 residues. The CDR3 DNA reads TGCGCCAGCAGCTTGGCCAATCTGCGGGGGCTTAACTATGGCTACACCTTC. Protein product: CASSLANLRGLNYGYTF. The full variable domain, with the rest looked up from reference TRBV5-1 and TRBJ1-2, is KAGVTQTPRYLIKTRGQQVTLSCSPISGHRSVSWYQQTPGQGLQFLFEYFSETQRNKGNFPGRFSGRQFSNSRSEMNVSTLELGDSALYLCASSLANLRGLNYGYTFGSGTRLTVV.

V usage is TRBV7-9 and J usage is TRBJ1-2; D is uncertain. The germline gives CDR1 SEHNR, CDR2 FQNEAQ (reference sequence). V was shortened by 5 bases and J by 0 bases, with 7 bases between the two germline ends. CDR3 length equals 13 residues. The CDR3 here is CASSPSANYGYTF. The CDR3 DNA follows: TGTGCCAGCAGCCCCAGCGCTAACTATGGCTACACCTTC.

The J gene is TRBJ2-1, the V gene TRBV29-1; D possibly corresponds to TRBD2 (5 bases). This CDR3 is built from 12 residues. Germline V gives CDR1 SQVTM, CDR2 ANQGSEA. V gave up 5 bases and J gave up 5 bases, with 10 bases separating them. CDR3 in amino acids: CSVSPGNNEQFF. For the CDR3, the DNA is TGCAGCGTTTCACCGGGAAACAATGAGCAGTTCTTC.

The rearrangement links TRBV12-3 or TRBV12-4 to TRBJ1-5, with TRBD1 identical over 7 bases. The CDR3 consists of 15 residues. J gave up 3 bases and V 3 bases, and 5 bases lay outside the gene matches. DNA for the CDR3: TGTGCCAGCAGTTTGACAGGGATGAACAATCAGCCCCAGCATTTT. Its translation: CASSLTGMNNQPQHF.

The table lists this clonotype with a few counts. The CDR3 DNA follows: TGTGCCAGCAGCTTAGTCGCGGGGGCAGGCAACTATGGCTACACCTTC. This sequence encodes CASSLVAGAGNYGYTF. This rearrangement joins TRBV7-2 to TRBJ1-2, with a possible D match to TRBD1 (6 bases). Germline V CDR1 and CDR2: SGHTA, FQGNSA. The CDR3 loop spans 16 amino acids. The V end lost 1 base, the J end lost 2 bases, and 14 bases lay between the germline ends.

V is TRBV7-3 and J is TRBJ1-6; TRBD1 matches at 10 bases. The CDR3 totals 15 residues. Germline values: CDR1 SGHTA, CDR2 FQGTGA. The ends lost 5 bases at V and 10 bases at J; junction bases unmatched: 8. The chain's CDR3 is CASSASTGGKSPLHF. In DNA form, the CDR3 reads TGTGCCAGCAGCGCCTCGACAGGGGGCAAGTCACCCCTCCACTTT.

The CDR3 protein is CASSLYLPGPYEQYF. CDR3 nucleotide sequence: TGTGCCAGCAGTTTGTATTTGCCCGGCCCTTACGAGCAGTACTTC. The chain has TRBV12-3 or TRBV12-4 and TRBJ2-7; the D is unclear. V dropped 3 bases and J dropped 4 bases, with 16 bases sitting between them. The CDR3 has 15 amino acids.

The chain has TRBV4-2 and TRBJ2-7; TRBD2 matches at 11 bases. V was clipped by 2 bases and J by 3 bases; unmatched bases: 3. The CDR3 has 15 residues. Per germline, CDR1 LGHNA and CDR2 YNFKEQ. Written as DNA, the CDR3 is TGTGCCAGCAGCCAATCGACTAGCGGGATCTACGAGCAGTACTTC. Translation gives CASSQSTSGIYEQYF.

The rearrangement joins TRBV24-1 to TRBJ2-1; TRBD1 agrees at 7 bases. CDR3 length: 15 amino acids. V gave up 2 bases and J gave up 3 bases; unmatched junction bases: 3. Germline V gene sequence: CDR1 KGHDR, CDR2 SFDVKD. This CDR3 reads CATSDWGTVYNEQFF. CDR3 DNA sequence: TGTGCCACCAGTGATTGGGGGACAGTCTACAATGAGCAGTTCTTC.

The chain couples TRBV15 to TRBJ2-7, with D possibly being TRBD1 or TRBD2 (6 bases each). Germline V gene sequence: CDR1 LNHNV, CDR2 YYDKDF (reference sequence). This CDR3 has 13 residues. Trimming left V 5 bases short and J 5 bases short, with 13 bases between. The CDR3 DNA reads as TGTGCCACCAGCGGCGGGACACTTAACGAGCAGTACTTC. Amino acids: CATSGGTLNEQYF.

In its sample, this clonotype was seen a few times. The chain carries TRBV24-1 and TRBJ2-5; D uncertain. The V and J ends lost 4 bases and 5 bases respectively, with 10 bases between them. Germline V gene sequence: CDR1 KGHDR, CDR2 SFDVKD. The CDR3 loop spans 13 amino acids. The CDR3 protein is CATSDFFRETQYF. The CDR3, as DNA: TGTGCCACCAGTGACTTTTTTCGGGAGACCCAGTACTTC.

This clonotype was counted at least ten times. This rearrangement joins TRBV20-1 to TRBJ1-2; D call uncertain. V was cut by 3 bases and J by 1 base, with 9 bases left in between. The germline V gene encodes CDR1 DFQATT and CDR2 SNEGSKA (reference sequence). The length of the CDR3 is 13 residues. The chain's CDR3 is CSASPRINYGYTF. The DNA of the CDR3 is TGCAGTGCTAGTCCCCGAATTAACTATGGCTACACCTTC.

In its sample, this clonotype was seen many times. V usage is TRBV5-1 and J usage is TRBJ1-3; D uncertain. Germline CDR1 reads SGHRS; CDR2 reads YFSETQ. The CDR3 has 13 amino acids. V lost 8 bases, J lost 0 bases, and 9 bases lay in between. CDR3 residues: CARIVYSGNTIYF. The DNA of the CDR3 is TGCGCCAGGATCGTATACTCTGGAAACACCATATATTTT.

This clonotype was found a few times. The chain is built from TRBV20-1 and TRBJ2-7, with no clear D. The V and J ends lost 0 bases and 3 bases respectively, with 12 bases between them. Germline assignment: CDR1 DFQATT and CDR2 SNEGSKA (reference sequence). CDR3 length equals 14 residues. The CDR3 protein is CSARENSADYEQYF. The DNA of the CDR3 is TGCAGTGCTAGAGAAAATTCGGCTGACTACGAGCAGTACTTC.

The V gene is TRBV9, the J gene TRBJ2-7; D possibly matches TRBD1 or TRBD2 (6 bases each). The CDR3 is 15 amino acids. The V gene lost 3 bases and the J gene lost 1 base, with 14 bases spanning the gap. Germline V CDR1 and CDR2: SGDLS, YYNGEE. The CDR3 region has the DNA TGTGCCAGCAGCGGGGGGGCGGGACCATCCTACGAGCAGTACTTC. Protein: CASSGGAGPSYEQYF.